These 17 T cell receptor beta chains came from one sample sequenced in a study of cytomegalovirus exposure and HLA in healthy donors. A multiplex PCR was run with 60 Vbeta primers and 13 Jbeta primers. The method was immunoSEQ multiplex PCR; TCRdb's version includes in-frame clones alone and lacks a portion of them. The top ten hold 8% of the sample, which has a few hundred thousand clones, about 80% seen once. The material sequenced was PBMCs. Receptors originate from an older woman in good health and CMV-seropositive.

The chain has TRBV28 and TRBJ2-3, with D unresolved. The germline CDR1 and CDR2 sequences are MDHEN and SYDVKM. The CDR3 runs 13 residues. The V and J ends lost 2 bases and 5 bases respectively, with 8 bases between them. The CDR3 DNA is TGTGCCAGCAGTTTAGGGCCGAGAGATACGCAGTATTTT. Amino acids: CASSLGPRDTQYF.

The genes are TRBV14 and TRBJ2-7; 8 bases map to TRBD2. With V trimmed by 6 bases and J by 1 base, 5 bases remained unmatched. This CDR3 comprises 14 residues. Germline-derived CDR1 and CDR2 are SGHDN and FVKESK. CDR3 sequence (DNA): TGTGCCAGCAGTAAGTTAGCGGGGTCCTACGAGCAGTACTTC. Translating gives CASSKLAGSYEQYF.

This chain links TRBV5-1 with TRBJ2-1; 8 nucleotides agree with TRBD2. Per germline, CDR1 SGHRS and CDR2 YFSETQ. J lost 4 bases, V lost 0 bases, and 0 bases had no gene match. The CDR3 spans 14 residues. This chain's CDR3 is CASSLEREYNEQFF. Written as DNA, the CDR3 is TGCGCCAGCAGCTTGGAGCGGGAGTACAATGAGCAGTTCTTC. Combining the CDR3 with reference TRBV5-1 and TRBJ2-1 gives the whole variable domain KAGVTQTPRYLIKTRGQQVTLSCSPISGHRSVSWYQQTPGQGLQFLFEYFSETQRNKGNFPGRFSGRQFSNSRSEMNVSTLELGDSALYLCASSLEREYNEQFFGPGTRLTVL.

This rearrangement joins TRBV7-9 to TRBJ2-3; 8 positions match TRBD2. CDR1 and CDR2 (germline): SEHNR, FQNEAQ (reference sequence). V was clipped by 2 bases and J by 2 bases; unmatched bases: 6. This CDR3 is built from 16 residues. DNA for the CDR3: TGTGCCAGCAGCTTATATGTTAGCGGGAACACAGATACGCAGTATTTT. This encodes CASSLYVSGNTDTQYF.

The chain uses TRBV5-4 and TRBJ2-7; 8 bases line up with TRBD1. J lost 3 bases, V lost 1 base, and 0 bases had no gene match. Looked up from germline, CDR1 is SGHNT and CDR2 is YYREEE (reference sequence). The CDR3 extends over 13 amino acids. The CDR3 here is CASSLTGGYEQYF. The CDR3 nucleotides read TGTGCCAGCAGCTTGACAGGGGGCTACGAGCAGTACTTC. The variable domain in full, with the rest retrieved from reference TRBV5-4 and TRBJ2-7, is ETGVTQSPTHLIKTRGQQVTLRCSSQSGHNTVSWYQQALGQGPQFIFQYYREEENGRGNFPPRFSGLQFPNYSSELNVNALELDDSALYLCASSLTGGYEQYFGPGTRLTVT.

The chain has TRBV27 and TRBJ1-5; D is possibly TRBD1 (6 bases). The germline V gene has CDR1 MNHEY and CDR2 SMNVEV (reference sequence). The ends were cut back, 8 bases at V and 9 bases at J, with 20 bases in the middle. The CDR3 totals 14 residues. CDR3 nucleotide sequence: TGTGCCAGCCGGGGGAGGGGGGATTTTGGGCCCCAGCATTTT. This encodes CASRGRGDFGPQHF.

The chain is built from TRBV7-3 and TRBJ1-6; D ambiguous. CDR1 and CDR2 from the germline V gene are SGHTA and FQGTGA. This CDR3 has 13 residues. V was pared by 4 bases and J by 10 bases, with 11 bases between. DNA for the CDR3: TGTGCCAGCAGCTACGGGGTCGAGTCACCCCTCCACTTT. It codes for CASSYGVESPLHF.

This clone was detected a few times. The chain recombines TRBV6-4 with TRBJ2-3; 10 bases align to TRBD2. The ends lost 3 bases at V and 1 base at J; junction bases unmatched: 4. The germline V gene encodes CDR1 MRHNA and CDR2 SNTAGT. The CDR3 is made up of 16 amino acids. The CDR3 region is CASSEGLAGGTDTQYF. The DNA of the CDR3 is TGTGCCAGCAGTGAGGGGCTAGCGGGAGGCACAGATACGCAGTATTTT.

V is TRBV5-4 and J is TRBJ2-1; 13 positions match TRBD2. Germline values: CDR1 SGHNT, CDR2 YYREEE (reference sequence). The CDR3 is 16 residues long. V dropped 4 bases and J dropped 7; count of bases not matched to a gene: 8. The CDR3 here is CASSGRLAGGRNEQFF. The CDR3 nucleotides are TGTGCCAGCAGCGGTAGACTAGCGGGAGGTAGGAATGAGCAGTTCTTC.

V and J are TRBV6-5 and TRBJ2-5; D gene unclear. Germline V gene data show CDR1 as MNHEY and CDR2 as SVGAGI. V was shortened by 5 bases and J by 5 bases, with 12 bases between the two germline ends. The CDR3 is 13 residues long. CDR3 bases: TGTGCCAGCAGTCCCAGGCTACTTGAGACCCAGTACTTC. The encoded protein is CASSPRLLETQYF.

J is TRBJ2-5 and V is TRBV18; 7 nucleotides match TRBD1. The CDR3 consists of 15 residues. V lost 3 bases to trimming and J lost 4 bases; unmatched junction nucleotides: 8. Germline V gene sequence: CDR1 KGHSH, CDR2 LQKENI. CDR3 coding DNA: TGTGCCAGCTCACCCCGACAGGGCCCTGGAGAGACCCAGTACTTC. As protein: CASSPRQGPGETQYF.

The chain joins TRBV12-2 to TRBJ1-5; TRBD1, the table's D call, was not compared with the DNA. TRBV12-2 is recorded as a pseudogene. This CDR3 contains 16 residues. The CDR3 protein is CASRPDPGNSRQPQHF. The CDR3 nucleotides are TGTGCAAGTCGCCCAGACCCAGGGAATAGTAGGCAGCCCCAGCATTTT.

The sample holds one count of this clone. The chain couples TRBV2 to TRBJ1-2, with a weak D call TRBD1 (6 bases). V shed 4 bases and J shed 0 bases, with 9 bases lying between them. This CDR3 has 14 amino acids. Germline CDR1 and CDR2: SNHLY and FYNNEI. CDR3 loop: CASSAGQSNYGYTF. The CDR3 bases are TGTGCCAGCAGTGCCGGACAGTCTAACTATGGCTACACCTTC.

J is TRBJ1-1 and V is TRBV2; 9 positions agree with TRBD1. Germline trimming cut 4 bases from V and 0 bases from J; bases unmatched to any gene: 3. Germline V CDR1 and CDR2: SNHLY, FYNNEI. The CDR3 is made up of 15 amino acids. The CDR3 region is CASSADRGMNTEAFF. Written as DNA, the CDR3 is TGTGCCAGCAGTGCTGACAGGGGGATGAACACTGAAGCTTTCTTT.

The V call is TRBV6-1, the J call TRBJ2-7; D uncertain. The germline CDR1 and CDR2 sequences are MNHNS and SASEGT. The CDR3 runs to 12 residues. Trimming pared 5 bases from V and 0 bases from J, leaving 5 bases between. The CDR3 nucleotides are TGTGCCAGCAGTCCCTACTCCTACGAGCAGTACTTC. This encodes CASSPYSYEQYF.

V gene TRBV4-1 combines with J gene TRBJ2-7; 8 bases are shared with TRBD1. Losses at the gene ends were 2 bases for V and 2 bases for J; bases not matched to a gene: 14. Germline lookup yields CDR1 MGHRA and CDR2 YSYEKL. CDR3 length: 18 amino acids. The CDR3 DNA follows: TGCGCCAGCAGCCAACAATGGGGGTCCCGGGACAGGACCTACGAGCAGTACTTC. It encodes CASSQQWGSRDRTYEQYF.

This sequence joins TRBV27 and TRBJ1-5; D might be TRBD1 (6 bases). Per germline, CDR1 MNHEY and CDR2 SMNVEV (reference sequence). This CDR3 contains 18 residues. Trimming took 6 bases from V and 0 from J, leaving 21 bases between them. CDR3 loop: CASRETGQIFSSNQPQHF. CDR3 in DNA: TGTGCCAGCAGGGAAACGGGACAAATCTTTTCTAGCAATCAGCCCCAGCATTTT.